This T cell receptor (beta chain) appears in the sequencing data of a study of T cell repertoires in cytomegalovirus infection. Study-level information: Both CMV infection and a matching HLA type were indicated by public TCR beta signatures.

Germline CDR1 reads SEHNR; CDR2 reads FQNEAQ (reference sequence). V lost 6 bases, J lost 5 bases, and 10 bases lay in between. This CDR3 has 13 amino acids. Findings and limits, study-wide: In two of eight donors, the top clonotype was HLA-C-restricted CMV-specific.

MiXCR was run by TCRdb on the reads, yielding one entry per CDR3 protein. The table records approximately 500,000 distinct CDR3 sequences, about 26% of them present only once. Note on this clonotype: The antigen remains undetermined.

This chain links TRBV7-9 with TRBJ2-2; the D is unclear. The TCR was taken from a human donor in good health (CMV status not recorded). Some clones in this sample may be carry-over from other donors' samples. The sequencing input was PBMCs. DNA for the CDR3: TGTGCCAGCAGAACCAGTGGTACCGGGGAGCTGTTTTTT. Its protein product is CASRTSGTGELFF.